These 12 T cell receptor beta chains were sequenced from one sample in a study of cytomegalovirus exposure and HLA in healthy donors. In the PCR, 60 Vbeta and 13 Jbeta primers were used. Only in-frame clones appear in the TCRdb table, and some are missing; sequencing was by immunoSEQ multiplex PCR. This repertoire shows roughly 200,000 clones, around 70% found once; its top ten account for around 3%. Sequenced material: PBMCs. All receptors derive from a man aged 40-49 years in good health and CMV-seropositive.

In regard to this clone: The junction shows a germline mismatch at one end, possibly a read error. The chain couples TRBV7-9 to TRBJ1-1; D uncertain. The CDR3 runs 14 residues. Germline V gene sequence: CDR1 SEHNR, CDR2 FQNEAQ (reference sequence). CDR3 protein: CSSSLGLSSPEAFF. DNA for the CDR3: TGTTCCAGCAGCTTAGGACTCTCTTCCCCTGAAGCTTTCTTT.

This clone is medium-sized. Other DNA sequences of this sample code for an identical CDR3. The chain combines TRBV9 with TRBJ2-7; 11 nucleotides align to TRBD1. Germline trimming cut 3 bases from V and 5 bases from J; bases unmatched to any gene: 7. The CDR3 covers 15 residues. The V gene's germline CDR1 is SGDLS and CDR2 YYNGEE. The CDR3 DNA follows: TGTGCCAGCAGCGACGGGACAGGGGGGAAGCACGAGCAGTACTTC. Translating gives CASSDGTGGKHEQYF.

The chain uses TRBV18 and TRBJ1-6, with 8 bases lining up with TRBD1. This CDR3 comprises 15 residues. The germline gives CDR1 KGHSH, CDR2 LQKENI. The junction had 3 bases not matched to a gene; V was cut back by 1 base and J by 7 bases. The CDR3 DNA follows: TGTGCCAGCTCACCACTGGCAGGGGGCAATTCACCCCTCCACTTT. Its protein product is CASSPLAGGNSPLHF. Supplemented by reference TRBV18 and TRBJ1-6, the full variable domain reads NAGVMQNPRHLVRRRGQEARLRCSPMKGHSHVYWYRQLPEEGLKFMVYLQKENIIDESGMPKERFSAEFPKEGPSILRIQQVVRGDSAAYFCASSPLAGGNSPLHFGNGTRLTVT.

The chain has TRBV29-1 and TRBJ2-5, with D tentatively TRBD1 (5 bases). The J call is doubtful: the DNA matches TRBJ2-7 better. The CDR3 has 13 residues. Germline lookup yields CDR1 SQVTM and CDR2 ANQGSEA. DNA for the CDR3: TGCAGCGTTGGACAGTCTGGCTCCTACGAGCAGTACTTC. Protein product: CSVGQSGSYEQYF.

The chain uses TRBV7-9 and TRBJ2-7; 7 bases are shared with TRBD1. V dropped 6 bases and J dropped 0; count of bases not matched to a gene: 8. The germline CDR1 and CDR2 sequences are SEHNR and FQNEAQ (reference sequence). The CDR3 totals 15 residues. Written as DNA, the CDR3 is TGTGCCAGCAGGACGTCGGACAGGAGCTCCTACGAGCAGTACTTC. Translating gives CASRTSDRSSYEQYF.

V gene TRBV19 combines with J gene TRBJ1-1; tentative D call: TRBD1 (5 bases). The CDR3 runs to 12 residues. Between the trimmed V and J ends, which lost 5 bases and 2 bases, there was a span of 6 bases. CDR1 LNHDA and CDR2 SQIVND come from the germline V gene (reference sequence). For the CDR3, the DNA is TGTGCCAGTAGTTGGACAAACACTGAAGCTTTCTTT. Translated, it gives CASSWTNTEAFF.

CDR3 nucleotide sequence: TGTGCCAGCAGCGCAACAGGACAGATGAACACTGAAGCTTTCTTT. As protein: CASSATGQMNTEAFF. V usage is TRBV5-5 and J usage is TRBJ1-1; perhaps TRBD1 as D (6 bases). Deletions cut 4 bases from V and 0 bases from J, with 13 bases between. Looked up from germline, CDR1 is SGHKS and CDR2 is YYEKEE (reference sequence). This CDR3 has 15 residues.

This clone was detected only once. This chain uses TRBV5-6 with TRBJ1-1, with D possibly matching TRBD1 (5 bases). Deletions cut 4 bases from V and 2 bases from J, with 15 bases between. Per the germline V gene, CDR1 is SGHDT and CDR2 is YYEEEE. The CDR3 runs 15 residues. The CDR3 coding sequence is TGTGCCAGCAGCCTACCGGGGACTCTAAACACTGAAGCTTTCTTT. Translating gives CASSLPGTLNTEAFF.

The V gene is TRBV7-2, the J gene TRBJ1-1, with a tentative D call TRBD1 (5 bases). Trimming shortened V by 3 bases and J by 7 bases, and 9 bases separated the two germline ends. Germline V gives CDR1 SGHTA, CDR2 FQGNSA. CDR3 size: 12 residues. The CDR3 loop is CASSFRQGEAFF. The CDR3 region has the DNA TGTGCCAGCAGCTTTAGGCAGGGTGAAGCTTTCTTT.

This clone came up a few times. This rearrangement joins TRBV27 to TRBJ2-1; the match to TRBD2 covers 11 bases. The V segment lost 1 base and the J segment 4 bases; nucleotides outside the gene matches: 3. The CDR3 runs 16 residues. CDR1 and CDR2 from the germline V gene are MNHEY and SMNVEV (reference sequence). The CDR3 loop is CASSLWGTSGYNEQFF. The CDR3 nucleotides are TGTGCCAGCAGTTTATGGGGGACTAGCGGATACAATGAGCAGTTCTTC.

This rearrangement joins TRBV5-4 to TRBJ2-7, with 8 positions matching TRBD1. The germline CDR1 and CDR2 sequences are SGHNT and YYREEE (reference sequence). The CDR3 runs to 14 residues. Trimming cost V 4 bases and J 0 bases; bases outside gene matches: 3. CDR3 nucleotide sequence: TGTGCCAGCAGCGCCGGACAGGGCTCCTACGAGCAGTACTTC. This codes for CASSAGQGSYEQYF.

This chain links TRBV5-4 with TRBJ2-3, with 8 bases lining up with TRBD2. V lost 3 bases, J lost 6 bases, and 9 bases stayed unmatched. Germline V gene data show CDR1 as SGHNT and CDR2 as YYREEE (reference sequence). The CDR3 sequence is 15 residues long. CDR3 nucleotide sequence: TGTGCCAGCAGCTCCCCAGGGCGGGGGGCGGATACGCAGTATTTT. This encodes CASSSPGRGADTQYF.